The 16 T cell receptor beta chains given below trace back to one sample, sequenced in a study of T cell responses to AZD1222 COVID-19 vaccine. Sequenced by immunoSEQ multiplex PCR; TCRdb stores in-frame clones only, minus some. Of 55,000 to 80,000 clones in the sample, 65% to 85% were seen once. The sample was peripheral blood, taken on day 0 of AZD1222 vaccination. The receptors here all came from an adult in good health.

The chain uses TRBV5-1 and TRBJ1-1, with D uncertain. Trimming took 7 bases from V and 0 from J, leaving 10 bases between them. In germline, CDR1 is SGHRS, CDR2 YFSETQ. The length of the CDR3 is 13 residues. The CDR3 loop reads CASGVRMNTEAFF. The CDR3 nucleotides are TGCGCCAGCGGGGTGAGGATGAACACTGAAGCTTTCTTT.

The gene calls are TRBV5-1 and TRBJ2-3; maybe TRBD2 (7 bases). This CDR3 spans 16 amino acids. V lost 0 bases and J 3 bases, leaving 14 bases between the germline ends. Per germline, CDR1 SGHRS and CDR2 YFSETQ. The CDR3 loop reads CASSLVLATGTDTQYF. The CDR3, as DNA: TGCGCCAGCAGCTTGGTACTAGCGACAGGTACAGATACGCAGTATTTT. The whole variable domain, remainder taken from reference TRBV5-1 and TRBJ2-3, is KAGVTQTPRYLIKTRGQQVTLSCSPISGHRSVSWYQQTPGQGLQFLFEYFSETQRNKGNFPGRFSGRQFSNSRSEMNVSTLELGDSALYLCASSLVLATGTDTQYFGPGTRLTVL.

The DNA for the CDR3 is TGTGCCACCAGAAACAGGTACGGACCTAGCACAGATACGCAGTATTTT. It yields the protein CATRNRYGPSTDTQYF. The genes are TRBV15 and TRBJ2-3, with D perhaps TRBD1 (5 bases). With 6 bases removed from V and 0 bases from J, the gap between germline ends came to 16 bases. CDR3 length equals 16 residues. Germline V gives CDR1 LNHNV, CDR2 YYDKDF (reference sequence).

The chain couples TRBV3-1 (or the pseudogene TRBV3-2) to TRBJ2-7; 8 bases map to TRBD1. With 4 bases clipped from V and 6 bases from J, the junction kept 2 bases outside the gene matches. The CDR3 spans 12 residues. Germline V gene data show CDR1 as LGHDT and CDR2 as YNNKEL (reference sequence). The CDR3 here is CASSRTGFEQYF. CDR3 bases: TGTGCCAGCAGCCGGACAGGGTTCGAGCAGTACTTC.

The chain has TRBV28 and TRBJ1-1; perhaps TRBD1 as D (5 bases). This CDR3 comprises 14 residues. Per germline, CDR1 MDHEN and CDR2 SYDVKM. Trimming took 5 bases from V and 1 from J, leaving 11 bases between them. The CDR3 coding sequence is TGTGCCAGCAGTATACCAGGGTCGAACACTGAAGCTTTCTTT. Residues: CASSIPGSNTEAFF.

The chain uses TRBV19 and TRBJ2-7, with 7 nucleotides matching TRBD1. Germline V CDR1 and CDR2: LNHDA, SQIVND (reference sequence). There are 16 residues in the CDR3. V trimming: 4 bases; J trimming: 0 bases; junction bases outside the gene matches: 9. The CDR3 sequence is CASSTGTARISYEQYF. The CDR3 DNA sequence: TGTGCCAGTAGTACCGGGACAGCTAGAATCTCCTACGAGCAGTACTTC.

CDR3 amino acids: CASSLNSNSPLHF. DNA for the CDR3: TGTGCCAGCAGCTTAAACAGTAATTCACCCCTCCACTTT. The chain uses TRBV7-2 and TRBJ1-6; D is unresolved. From germline, CDR1 is SGHTA and CDR2 FQGNSA. This CDR3 is built from 13 residues. V shed 2 bases and J shed 6 bases, with 5 bases lying between them.

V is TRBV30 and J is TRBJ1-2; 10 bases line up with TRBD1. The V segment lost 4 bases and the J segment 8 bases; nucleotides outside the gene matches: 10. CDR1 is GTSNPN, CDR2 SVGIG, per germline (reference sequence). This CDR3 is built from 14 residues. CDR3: CAWKSRDRGGGYTF. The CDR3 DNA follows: TGTGCCTGGAAAAGCCGGGACAGGGGCGGGGGCTACACCTTC.

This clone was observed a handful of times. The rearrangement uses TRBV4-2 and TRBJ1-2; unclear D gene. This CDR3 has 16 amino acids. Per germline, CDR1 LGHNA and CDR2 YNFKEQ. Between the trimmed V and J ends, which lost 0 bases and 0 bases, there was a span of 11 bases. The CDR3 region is CASSQEGVITNYGYTF. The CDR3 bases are TGTGCCAGCAGCCAAGAGGGAGTCATCACTAACTATGGCTACACCTTC.

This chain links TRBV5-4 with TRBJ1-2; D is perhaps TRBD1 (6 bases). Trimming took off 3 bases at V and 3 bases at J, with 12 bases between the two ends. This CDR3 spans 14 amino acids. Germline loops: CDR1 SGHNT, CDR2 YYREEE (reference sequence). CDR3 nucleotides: TGTGCCAGCAGCTGGGAGTGGACAGACTATGGCTACACCTTC. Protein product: CASSWEWTDYGYTF.

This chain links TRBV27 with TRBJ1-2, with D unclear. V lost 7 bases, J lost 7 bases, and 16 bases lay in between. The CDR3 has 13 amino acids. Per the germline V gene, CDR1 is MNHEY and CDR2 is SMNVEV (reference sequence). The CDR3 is CASIPPGESGYTF. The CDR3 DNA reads TGTGCCAGCATCCCGCCTGGGGAGAGTGGCTACACCTTC.

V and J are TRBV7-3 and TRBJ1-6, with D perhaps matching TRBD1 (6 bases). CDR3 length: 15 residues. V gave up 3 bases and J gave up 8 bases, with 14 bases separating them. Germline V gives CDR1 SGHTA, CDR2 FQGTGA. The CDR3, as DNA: TGTGCCAGCAGCTTTAGGGGGGGAGGGCATTCACCCCTCCACTTT. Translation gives CASSFRGGGHSPLHF.

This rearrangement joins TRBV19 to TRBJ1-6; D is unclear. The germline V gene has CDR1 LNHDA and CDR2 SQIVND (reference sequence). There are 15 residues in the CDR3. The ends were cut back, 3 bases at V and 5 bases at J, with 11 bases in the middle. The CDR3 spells CASSIYGENNSPLHF. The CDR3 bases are TGTGCCAGTAGTATCTACGGAGAGAATAATTCACCCCTCCACTTT.

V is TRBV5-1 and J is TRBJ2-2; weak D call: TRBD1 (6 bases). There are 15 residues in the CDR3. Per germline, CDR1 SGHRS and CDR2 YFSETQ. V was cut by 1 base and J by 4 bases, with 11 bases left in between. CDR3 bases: TGCGCCAGCAGCTTGTTGGGACACAGCACCGGGGAGCTGTTTTTT. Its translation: CASSLLGHSTGELFF.

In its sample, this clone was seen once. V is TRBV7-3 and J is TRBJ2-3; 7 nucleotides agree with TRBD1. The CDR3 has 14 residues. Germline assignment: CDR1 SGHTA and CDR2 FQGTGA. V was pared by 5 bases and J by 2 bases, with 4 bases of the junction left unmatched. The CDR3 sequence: CASSPGTATDTQYF. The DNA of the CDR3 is TGTGCCAGCAGCCCCGGGACAGCCACAGATACGCAGTATTTT. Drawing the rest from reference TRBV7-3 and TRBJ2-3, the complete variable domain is GAGVSQTPSNKVTEKGKYVELRCDPISGHTALYWYRQSLGQGPEFLIYFQGTGAADDSGLPNDRFFAVRPEGSVSTLKIQRTERGDSAVYLCASSPGTATDTQYFGPGTRLTVL.

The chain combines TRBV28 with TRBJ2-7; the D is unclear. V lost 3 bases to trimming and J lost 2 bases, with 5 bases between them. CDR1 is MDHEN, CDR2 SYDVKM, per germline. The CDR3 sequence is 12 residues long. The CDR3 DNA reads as TGTGCCAGCAGTTTTGGGCCCTACGAGCAGTACTTC. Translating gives CASSFGPYEQYF. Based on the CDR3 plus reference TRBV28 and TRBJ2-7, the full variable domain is DVKVTQSSRYLVKRTGEKVFLECVQDMDHENMFWYRQDPGLGLRLIYFSYDVKMKEKGDIPEGYSVSREKKERFSLILESASTNQTSMYLCASSFGPYEQYFGPGTRLTVT.